This is a list of T cell receptor beta chains from one sample in a study of blood T cells in healthy people across ages. TCRdb independently ran MiXCR on the 5' RACE reads; one entry per CDR3 protein. The sample has about 2 million distinct CDR3 sequences; about 50% are singletons. Sequenced: blood. Receptors were obtained from a woman in her thirties or forties in good health. CDR3s include the opening cysteine and the closing phenylalanine or tryptophan. The D gene is left open where the match is weak. The size entry is marked missing in some rows and otherwise reads once, few, many or a size class.

CASSVGYEQYF | TGCGCCAGCAGCGTAGGCTACGAGCAGTACTTC | 11 | TRBV9 | many | TRBJ2-7 | .
CSAFGQGGYEQYF | TGCAGTGCTTTCGGACAGGGTGGCTACGAGCAGTACTTC | 13 | TRBV20-1 | . | TRBJ2-7 | TRBD1
CASKNIGNTEAFF | TGTGCCAGCAAGAATATAGGGAACACTGAAGCTTTCTTT | 13 | TRBV6-6 | few | TRBJ1-1 | .
CASSPGAGRNEQFF | TGTGCCAGCTCACCGGGGGCAGGACGCAATGAGCAGTTCTTC | 14 | TRBV18 | many | TRBJ2-1 | .
CASSLELSTGELFF | TGCGCCAGCAGCTTGGAGTTGAGCACCGGGGAGCTGTTTTTT | 14 | TRBV5-1 | . | TRBJ2-2 | .
CASSLRQGMSTDTQYF | TGTGCCAGCAGCTTACGGCAGGGAATGAGCACAGATACGCAGTATTTT | 16 | TRBV7-2 | few | TRBJ2-3 | .
CSVGPLPPSEETQYF | TGCAGCGTTGGCCCCCTTCCTCCGAGTGAGGAGACCCAGTACTTC | 15 | TRBV29-1 | few | TRBJ2-5 | .
CASWQPDTDTQYF | TGTGCCAGTTGGCAGCCGGACACAGATACGCAGTATTTT | 13 | TRBV7-9 | . | TRBJ2-3 | .
CASSEARGRLPYNEQFF | TGTGCCAGCAGTGAAGCGCGGGGCAGACTCCCCTACAATGAGCAGTTCTTC | 17 | TRBV2 | . | TRBJ2-1 | .
CASNSRTGTSGGPEETQYF | TGTGCCAGCAACAGCAGGACCGGGACTAGCGGGGGGCCGGAAGAGACCCAGTACTTC | 19 | TRBV12-3/TRBV12-4 | . | TRBJ2-5 | TRBD2